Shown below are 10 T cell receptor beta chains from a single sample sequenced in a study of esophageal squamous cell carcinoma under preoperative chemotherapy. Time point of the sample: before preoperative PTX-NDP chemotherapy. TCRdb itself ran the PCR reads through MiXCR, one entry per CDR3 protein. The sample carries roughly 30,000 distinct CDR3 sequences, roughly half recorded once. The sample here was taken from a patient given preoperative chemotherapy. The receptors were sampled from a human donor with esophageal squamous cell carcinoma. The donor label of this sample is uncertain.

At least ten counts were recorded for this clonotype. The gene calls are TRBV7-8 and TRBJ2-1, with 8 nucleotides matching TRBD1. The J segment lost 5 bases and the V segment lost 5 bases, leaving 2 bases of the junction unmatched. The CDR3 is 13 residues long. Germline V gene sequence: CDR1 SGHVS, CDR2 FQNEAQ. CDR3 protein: CASSAGQDNEQFF. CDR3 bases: TGTGCCAGCAGCGCGGGACAGGACAATGAGCAGTTCTTC.

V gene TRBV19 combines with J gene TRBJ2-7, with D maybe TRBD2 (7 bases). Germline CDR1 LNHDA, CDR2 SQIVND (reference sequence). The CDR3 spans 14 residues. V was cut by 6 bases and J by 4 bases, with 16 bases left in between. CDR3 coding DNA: TGTGCCAGTAGGAGGGGGGGGGGTAATTACGAGCAGTACTTC. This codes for CASRRGGGNYEQYF.

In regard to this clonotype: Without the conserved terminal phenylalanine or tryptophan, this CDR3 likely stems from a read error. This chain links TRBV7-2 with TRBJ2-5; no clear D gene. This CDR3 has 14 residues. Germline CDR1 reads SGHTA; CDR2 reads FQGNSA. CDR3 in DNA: TGTGCCAGCAGCTTAGGGACGGTGGCAGAGTCCCAGTACTTG. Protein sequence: CASSLGTVAESQYL.

CDR3 region: CGAGRGGRDPETQYF. The CDR3, as DNA: TGTGGCGCGGGCCGGGGGGGGCGTGACCCAGAGACCCAGTACTTC. This sequence joins TRBV7-6 and TRBJ2-5, with 8 bases aligning to TRBD2. CDR1 and CDR2 from the germline V gene are SGHVS and FNYEAQ. The length of the CDR3 is 15 residues.

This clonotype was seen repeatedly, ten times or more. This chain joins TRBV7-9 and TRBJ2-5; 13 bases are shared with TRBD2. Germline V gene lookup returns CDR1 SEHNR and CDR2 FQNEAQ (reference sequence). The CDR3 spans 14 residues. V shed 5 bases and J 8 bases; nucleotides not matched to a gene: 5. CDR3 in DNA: TGTGCCAGCAGCCCCGGACTAGCGGGAGTAACCCAGTACTTC. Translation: CASSPGLAGVTQYF.

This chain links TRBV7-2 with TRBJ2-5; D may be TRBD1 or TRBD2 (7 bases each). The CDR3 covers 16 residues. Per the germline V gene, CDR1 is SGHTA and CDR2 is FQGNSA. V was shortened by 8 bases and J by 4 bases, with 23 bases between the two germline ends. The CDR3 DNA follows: TGTGCCAGCGGGGGGCAGGGGGGGAGTGGCACAGAGACCCAGTACTTC. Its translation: CASGGQGGSGTETQYF.

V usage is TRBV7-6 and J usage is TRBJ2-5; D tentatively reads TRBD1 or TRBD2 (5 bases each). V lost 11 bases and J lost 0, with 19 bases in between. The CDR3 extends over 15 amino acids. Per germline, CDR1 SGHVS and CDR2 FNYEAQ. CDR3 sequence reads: CAAGSGARDQETQYF. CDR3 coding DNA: TGTGCCGCGGGCTCCGGGGCCCGTGACCAAGAGACCCAGTACTTC.

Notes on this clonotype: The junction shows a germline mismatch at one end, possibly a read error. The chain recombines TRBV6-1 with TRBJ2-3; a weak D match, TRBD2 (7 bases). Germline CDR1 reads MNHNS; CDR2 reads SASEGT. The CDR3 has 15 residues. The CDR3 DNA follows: TGTGCCAGGGGGGGAGGGGGGCGTGCGGCAGATACGCAGTACTTT. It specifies CARGGGGRAADTQYF.

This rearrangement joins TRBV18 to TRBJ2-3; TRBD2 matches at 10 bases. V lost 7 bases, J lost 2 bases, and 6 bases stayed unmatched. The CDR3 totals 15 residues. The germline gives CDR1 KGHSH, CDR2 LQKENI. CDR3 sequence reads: CASLQREGPTDTQYF. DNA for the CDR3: TGTGCCAGCTTACAGCGGGAGGGCCCCACAGATACGCAGTATTTT.

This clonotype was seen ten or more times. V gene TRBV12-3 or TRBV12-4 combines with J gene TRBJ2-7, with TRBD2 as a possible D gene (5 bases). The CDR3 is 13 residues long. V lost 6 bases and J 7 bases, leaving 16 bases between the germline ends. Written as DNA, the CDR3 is TGTGCCAGCAGCACAAGGGCCGGCGGGGAGCAGTACTTC. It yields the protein CASSTRAGGEQYF.